These 25 T cell receptor beta chains were all obtained from the same sample, sequenced in a study of blood T cell repertoires in COVID-19. Profiling relied on immunoSEQ multiplex PCR, and the TCRdb table lists in-frame clones only, not all of them. Seen here are approximately 96,000 clones, roughly 90% observed once, and the top ten hold around 4.2%. The specimen sequenced was peripheral blood. The receptors were gathered from a human donor with COVID-19, enrolled during active disease. The donor label of this sample is uncertain.

This chain joins TRBV7-3 and TRBJ2-2, with TRBD1 identical over 12 bases. The CDR3 contains 16 residues. CDR1 and CDR2 (germline): SGHTA, FQGTGA. V shed 2 bases and J 6 bases; nucleotides not matched to a gene: 4. CDR3 nucleotide sequence: TGTGCCAGCAGCTTAGCGGGACAGGGGGCGCCCGGGGAGCTGTTTTTT. It yields the protein CASSLAGQGAPGELFF.

The sample holds one count of this clone. Germline is not matched at one junction end, which may reflect a read error. This chain links TRBV5-1 with TRBJ2-1; tentatively, D is TRBD2 (6 bases). Germline V CDR1 and CDR2: SGHRS, YFSETQ. The CDR3 totals 13 residues. The CDR3 here is CASNLGEEVEQFF. The CDR3, as DNA: TGCGCCAGCAACTTGGGGGAGGAGGTAGAGCAGTTCTTC.

The CDR3 loop reads CASSTALAYTDTQYF. The CDR3, as DNA: TGTGCCAGTAGTACCGCGCTAGCGTACACAGATACGCAGTATTTT. The chain joins TRBV19 to TRBJ2-3; the D gene is possibly TRBD2 (6 bases). With 4 bases removed from V and 2 bases from J, the gap between germline ends came to 13 bases. The CDR3 length is 15 residues. Germline V gives CDR1 LNHDA, CDR2 SQIVND (reference sequence).

This rearrangement joins TRBV21-1 to TRBJ1-2. TRBV21-1 has pseudogene status. The CDR3 runs to 20 residues. DNA for the CDR3: TGTGCCAGCAGACCCAATGTTGGGGGGAGGTGCGGCAGGGTTAACTATGGCTACACCTTC. This gives the protein CASRPNVGGRCGRVNYGYTF.

The chain recombines TRBV2 with TRBJ1-3; 7 nucleotides line up with TRBD1. V shed 6 bases, J shed 0 bases, and the junction held 17 bases outside the gene matches. In germline, CDR1 is SNHLY, CDR2 FYNNEI. The CDR3 is 19 residues long. CDR3 bases: TGTGCCAGCAGCTCGGTCAAGGGACAGATTAGAAACTCTGGAAACACCATATATTTT. Protein sequence: CASSSVKGQIRNSGNTIYF.

The chain uses TRBV10-3 and TRBJ1-4, with TRBD1 as a possible D gene (5 bases). Germline lookup yields CDR1 ENHRY and CDR2 SYGVKD. The CDR3 is 14 residues long. V lost 6 bases and J lost 10, with 18 bases in between. The CDR3: CAISAGGRNRKLFF. As DNA, the CDR3 is TGTGCCATCAGCGCCGGGGGTCGGAATCGAAAACTGTTTTTT.

CDR3: CSVEDPFERTGPNYGYTF. For the CDR3, the DNA is TGCAGCGTTGAAGATCCCTTCGAACGGACAGGACCTAACTATGGCTACACCTTC. The V call is TRBV29-1, the J call TRBJ1-2, with 7 bases fitting TRBD1. Germline loops: CDR1 SQVTM, CDR2 ANQGSEA. The V gene end was trimmed by 0 bases and the J gene end by 0 bases; junction bases not matched to a gene: 13. The CDR3 is made up of 18 amino acids. Full variable domain (missing parts from reference TRBV29-1 and TRBJ1-2): SAVISQKPSRDICQRGTSLTIQCQVDSQVTMMFWYRQQPGQSLTLIATANQGSEATYESGFVIDKFPISRPNLTFSTLTVSNMSPEDSSIYLCSVEDPFERTGPNYGYTFGSGTRLTVV.

The gene calls are TRBV23-1 and TRBJ2-1; possible D gene TRBD1, 6 bases. TRBV23-1 qualifies as an ORF whose function is uncertain. The CDR3 has 10 residues. CDR3 sequence reads: CLGAGYEQFF. The CDR3 DNA is TGCCTGGGGGCCGGGTATGAGCAGTTCTTC.

This clone has only one observation. The genes are TRBV3-1 (or the pseudogene TRBV3-2) and TRBJ2-1, with a possible D match to TRBD1 (6 bases). CDR1 and CDR2 (germline): LGHDT, YNNKEL (reference sequence). There are 14 residues in the CDR3. V dropped 11 bases and J dropped 6 bases, with 20 bases sitting between them. The CDR3 is CAAIDSGVPNEQFF. The CDR3 DNA is TGTGCCGCAATCGATTCAGGGGTCCCCAATGAGCAGTTCTTC.

The count of this clone is one. The genes are TRBV5-3 and TRBJ1-6; the match to TRBD1 covers 11 bases. TRBV5-3 is an ORF, with its function uncertain. This CDR3 is built from 20 residues. V gave up 3 bases and J gave up 5 bases; unmatched junction bases: 16. The CDR3 spells CARSYCGGQGGLLDNSPLHF. In DNA form, the CDR3 reads TGTGCCAGAAGCTATTGTGGGGGACAGGGGGGTTTGTTGGATAATTCACCCCTCCACTTT.

The rearrangement joins TRBV25-1 to TRBJ1-3, with no clear D. The CDR3 length is 13 residues. Trimming pared 10 bases from V and 0 bases from J, leaving 10 bases between. The germline V gene has CDR1 MGHDK and CDR2 SYGVNS. CDR3 DNA sequence: TGTGCCACCAGCCCGAGCTCTGGAAACACCATATATTTT. Translated, it gives CATSPSSGNTIYF. Drawing the rest from reference TRBV25-1 and TRBJ1-3, the complete variable domain is EADIYQTPRYLVIGTGKKITLECSQTMGHDKMYWYQQDPGMELHLIHYSYGVNSTEKGDLSSESTVSRIRTEHFPLTLESARPSHTSQYLCATSPSSGNTIYFGEGSWLTVV.

The CDR3 sequence: CASSTVNEKLFF. The CDR3 DNA reads as TGTGCCAGTTCCACAGTTAATGAAAAACTGTTTTTT. This chain connects TRBV19 to TRBJ1-4; D is ambiguous. The V end was cut by 8 bases, the J end by 4 bases, with 8 bases between. Germline lookup yields CDR1 LNHDA and CDR2 SQIVND (reference sequence). This CDR3 contains 12 residues.

This chain links TRBV7-3 with TRBJ2-3; perhaps TRBD2 as D (5 bases). The CDR3 is 13 amino acids. Germline V gene lookup returns CDR1 SGHTA and CDR2 FQGTGA. The V end lost 1 base, the J end lost 4 bases, and 6 bases lay between the germline ends. Written as DNA, the CDR3 is TGTGCCAGCAGCTTAATGGAGGCAGATACGCAGTATTTT. This sequence encodes CASSLMEADTQYF.

V usage is TRBV5-1 and J usage is TRBJ1-2, with D possibly being TRBD1 (5 bases). Trimming took 3 bases from V and 2 from J, leaving 11 bases between them. CDR3 length equals 14 residues. The V gene's germline CDR1 is SGHRS and CDR2 YFSETQ. CDR3 sequence (DNA): TGCGCCAGCAGCTATGGTAGGGGCAACTATGGCTACACCTTC. As protein: CASSYGRGNYGYTF.

This clone was counted a single time. The chain carries TRBV18 and TRBJ1-5, with 8 bases aligning to TRBD1. The CDR3 spans 18 residues. V lost 6 bases and J lost 9; bases outside the gene matches: 22. From germline, CDR1 is KGHSH and CDR2 LQKENI. CDR3 region: CASSPGTGTGLSPRPQHF. The CDR3 DNA sequence: TGTGCCAGCTCGCCTGGAACCGGGACAGGATTATCTCCCCGGCCCCAGCATTTT.

The chain carries TRBV6-6 and TRBJ1-5; TRBD1 matches at 9 bases. The CDR3 totals 15 residues. CDR1 and CDR2 from the germline V gene are MNHNY and SVGAGI (reference sequence). V gave up 5 bases and J gave up 6 bases; unmatched junction bases: 8. The CDR3 sequence is CASSEDRGRSQPQHF. The DNA of the CDR3 is TGTGCCAGCAGTGAGGACAGGGGAAGGAGTCAGCCCCAGCATTTT.

The V and J genes are TRBV2 and TRBJ2-6; perhaps TRBD1 as D (5 bases). Germline lookup yields CDR1 SNHLY and CDR2 FYNNEI. Trimming took off 6 bases at V and 0 bases at J, with 12 bases between the two ends. The CDR3 is made up of 16 amino acids. The CDR3 protein is CASRRQSSSGANVLTF. CDR3 bases: TGTGCCAGCAGGAGACAGAGTTCCTCTGGGGCCAACGTCCTGACTTTC.

The rearrangement joins TRBV6-6 to TRBJ1-5, with D uncertain. There are 13 residues in the CDR3. CDR1 is MNHNY and CDR2 is SVGAGI in the germline V gene (reference sequence). V lost 4 bases, J lost 7 bases, and 11 bases lay in between. CDR3 bases: TGTGCCAGCAGTTTAGCTACTTCGCAGCCCCAGCATTTT. Encoded protein: CASSLATSQPQHF.

This clone was recorded once. The gene calls are TRBV27 and TRBJ2-2, with D possibly TRBD1 on 6 matching bases. Trimming removed 2 bases from V and 2 bases from J, with 9 bases in between. The CDR3 is 15 amino acids. CDR1 is MNHEY and CDR2 is SMNVEV in the germline V gene (reference sequence). The CDR3 nucleotides read TGTGCCAGCAGTTTAGACAGGAAAAACACCGGGGAGCTGTTTTTT. Residues: CASSLDRKNTGELFF.

CDR3 coding DNA: TGTGCCAGCAGCAATACAGGGGGCGATGAAGCTTTCTTT. Its protein is CASSNTGGDEAFF. The genes are TRBV5-4 and TRBJ1-1; 9 bases are shared with TRBD1. Trimming cost V 4 bases and J 7 bases; bases outside gene matches: 5. Germline loops: CDR1 SGHNT, CDR2 YYREEE (reference sequence). The CDR3 length is 13 residues.

The chain joins TRBV7-9 to TRBJ2-3, with 9 bases that match TRBD1. J gave up 0 bases and V 8 bases, and 6 bases lay outside the gene matches. This CDR3 has 15 residues. Germline lookup yields CDR1 SEHNR and CDR2 FQNEAQ (reference sequence). DNA for the CDR3: TGTGCCAGCGGCTCCGGGACAGGGAGCACAGATACGCAGTATTTT. The encoded protein is CASGSGTGSTDTQYF.

V is TRBV6-5 and J is TRBJ1-2; 11 bases align to TRBD1. The CDR3 has 13 residues. Germline-derived CDR1 and CDR2 are MNHEY and SVGAGI. Trimming cost V 6 bases and J 9 bases; bases outside gene matches: 6. The CDR3 DNA reads as TGTGCCAGCAGCCGGGACAGGGGGAGAAGCTACACCTTC. Translation: CASSRDRGRSYTF.

The chain combines TRBV5-1 with TRBJ2-6; a weak D match, TRBD1 (6 bases). The germline gives CDR1 SGHRS, CDR2 YFSETQ. CDR3 length: 17 amino acids. Trimming cost V 6 bases and J 0 bases, with 16 bases left between them. CDR3 nucleotides: TGCGCCAGCACCCGGGACACCTTTAGCTCTGGGGCCAACGTCCTGACTTTC. It codes for CASTRDTFSSGANVLTF.

In this sample, this clone turned up once. V usage is TRBV28 and J usage is TRBJ2-6; the D gene is possibly TRBD1 (6 bases). Trimming shortened V by 3 bases and J by 2 bases, and 11 bases separated the two germline ends. Germline CDR1 reads MDHEN; CDR2 reads SYDVKM. This CDR3 contains 16 residues. CDR3 bases: TGTGCCAGCAGTTTGTCACCAGGGGCTGGGGCCAACGTCCTGACTTTC. This encodes CASSLSPGAGANVLTF. Full variable domain (missing parts from reference TRBV28 and TRBJ2-6): DVKVTQSSRYLVKRTGEKVFLECVQDMDHENMFWYRQDPGLGLRLIYFSYDVKMKEKGDIPEGYSVSREKKERFSLILESASTNQTSMYLCASSLSPGAGANVLTFGAGSRLTVL.

The chain combines TRBV11-3 with TRBJ2-1; D is undetermined. The CDR3 loop spans 14 amino acids. With 0 bases removed from V and 6 bases from J, the gap between germline ends came to 9 bases. CDR1 SGHNT and CDR2 YENEEA come from the germline V gene. DNA for the CDR3: TGTGCCAGCAGCTTAGATTCACCAGGCAATGAGCAGTTCTTC. Amino acid sequence: CASSLDSPGNEQFF.